The clone carrying this TCR beta chain has a handful of counts. These data are taken from a study of blood T cell repertoires in COVID-19. The overall study: From the United States, Italy and Spain came samples of acute and convalescent COVID-19. The analysed material was cDNA or gDNA that came from T cells, B-cell-depleted T cells, or PBMCs.

Methods used by the authors: Estimation of nucleated cell counts was performed using reference gene primer amplification. This table comes from immunoSEQ multiplex PCR, and its TCRdb copy is limited to in-frame clones, with some not included. V and J calls and clone size follow that table, whereas D and trimming were derived from the DNA. The sample consists of about 170,000 clones, around 72% of them appearing once. The CDR3 is 13 amino acids. CDR1 MDHEN and CDR2 SYDVKM come from the germline V gene. Between the trimmed V and J ends, which lost 8 bases and 7 bases, there was a span of 17 bases. The chain uses TRBV28 and TRBJ1-2; D is perhaps TRBD1 (5 bases). The sequencing input was peripheral blood. This sequence originates from a woman aged 80 or older with acute or convalescent COVID-19. CDR3 sequence reads: CASFAGSKGGYTF. The CDR3 DNA sequence: TGTGCCAGCTTTGCAGGGTCCAAGGGTGGCTACACCTTC.